This T cell receptor beta chain emerged from a study of shared clonotypes between healthy human individuals. The study, taken as a whole, reports: Sampling covered blood only; tissue repertoires likely differ.

Genomic DNA (from each subset) was split evenly across several immunoSEQ plates. TCRdb's table, derived via immunoSEQ multiplex PCR, lists solely in-frame clones and lacks some. Found here are roughly 770,000 clones, around 96% of them singletons; the top ten hold around 0.21%. Naive-designated CD8 cells lacked CD45RO, were positively enriched for CCR7, and omitted terminally differentiated effector memory CD45RA+ cells. V lost 0 bases, J lost 2 bases, and 9 bases lay in between. In germline, CDR1 is SGDLS, CDR2 YYNGEE. The CDR3 is made up of 14 amino acids. About this clone itself: Its antigen is not known. Different DNA sequences within this sample yield the same CDR3.

Sequencing used naive CD8+ T cells sorted from blood. J is TRBJ2-7 and V is TRBV9; tentatively, D is TRBD2 (5 bases). The TCR sequence derives from a man between 25 and 39 years old in good health. CDR3: CASSVGGATYEQYF. In DNA, the CDR3 is TGTGCCAGCAGCGTAGGGGGAGCAACCTACGAGCAGTACTTC.